The clone carrying this TCR beta chain appeared once. This sample is part of a study of blood T cell repertoires in COVID-19. Data came from immunoSEQ multiplex PCR; TCRdb stores just in-frame clones and leaves some out. The sample holds fewer than 500,000 clones, over 65% seen once. The clonotype comes from a human donor with acute or convalescent COVID-19. The donor label of this sample is uncertain. Material: peripheral blood.

CDR3 sequence (DNA): TGTGCCAGCAGTTCCCGTGGGACTAGCGGCAATACGCAGTATTTT. Translating it yields CASSSRGTSGNTQYF. The rearrangement joins TRBV6-6 to TRBJ2-3; TRBD2 matches at 11 bases. The CDR3 length is 15 residues. Germline V gene sequence: CDR1 MNHNY, CDR2 SVGAGI (reference sequence). V was pared by 4 bases and J by 7 bases, with 7 bases of the junction left unmatched.